These T cell receptor beta chains were read from a single sample in a study of T cells in Graves' hyperthyroidism and ophthalmopathy. TCRdb passed the multiplex PCR reads through MiXCR, listing each CDR3 protein once. The sample contains 75,000 to 100,000 distinct CDR3 sequences, under 65% of which appear only once. Specimen: blood. The receptor set was obtained from a middle-aged woman with Graves' hyperthyroidism. Both conserved end residues are part of each CDR3. D genes are given only for firm matches. Size values are once, few and many counts, or a class for expanded clones, and some rows have none.

V gene: TRBV7-2
J gene: TRBJ1-2
D gene: TRBD1
clone size: many
CDR3 DNA: TGTGCCAGCAGCGAAGACAGGGGTAATGGCTACACCTTC
CDR3 protein: CASSEDRGNGYTF

V gene: TRBV29-1
J gene: TRBJ2-5
D gene: .
clone size: .
CDR3 DNA: TGCAGCGTTGAAGTAGGTAGAGTGACCCAGTACTTC
CDR3 protein: CSVEVGRVTQYF

V gene: TRBV29-1
J gene: TRBJ1-1
D gene: TRBD1
clone size: .
CDR3 DNA: TGCAGCGTTGCCGGGACAGGGGCGGATGGCTACACTGAAGCTTTCTTT
CDR3 protein: CSVAGTGADGYTEAFF

V gene: TRBV10-3
J gene: TRBJ1-2
D gene: TRBD1
clone size: few
CDR3 DNA: TGTGCCATCAGTGAAAGGGGGCAGGATGGCTACACCTTC
CDR3 protein: CAISERGQDGYTF

V gene: TRBV2
J gene: TRBJ1-1
D gene: TRBD1
clone size: .
CDR3 DNA: TGTGCCAGCAGTTTACCCCGGGACAGGGTGGCTTTCTTT
CDR3 protein: CASSLPRDRVAFF

V gene: TRBV2
J gene: TRBJ1-5
D gene: TRBD1
clone size: .
CDR3 DNA: TGTGCCAGCAGTGAAGGGACAGGGAAGGGTCAGCCCCAGCATTTT
CDR3 protein: CASSEGTGKGQPQHF

V gene: TRBV7-9
J gene: TRBJ2-5
D gene: .
clone size: many
CDR3 DNA: TGTGCCAGCAGCTTAGTCGCGGAGACCCAGTACTTC
CDR3 protein: CASSLVAETQYF

V gene: TRBV20-1
J gene: TRBJ2-3
D gene: TRBD2
clone size: few
CDR3 DNA: TGCAGTGCCAAAGCGGGAGTGGCAGATACGCAGTATTTT
CDR3 protein: CSAKAGVADTQYF

V gene: TRBV20-1
J gene: TRBJ2-5
D gene: .
clone size: few
CDR3 DNA: TGCAGTGCTTCCTGGACCGGCTGGGGATGGACCCAGTACTTC
CDR3 protein: CSASWTGWGWTQYF

V gene: TRBV7-2
J gene: TRBJ2-6
D gene: .
clone size: .
CDR3 DNA: TGTGCCAGCAGCTTAGGGGCCCTGGGGAGTAGCAGGAGTACTGGGGCCAACGTCCTGACTTTC
CDR3 protein: CASSLGALGSSRSTGANVLTF

V gene: TRBV29-1
J gene: TRBJ1-1
D gene: .
clone size: .
CDR3 DNA: TGCAGCTTGGTACGGGCAGGGGCGGACACTGAAGCTTTCTTT
CDR3 protein: CSLVRAGADTEAFF

V gene: TRBV12-3/TRBV12-4
J gene: TRBJ1-2
D gene: TRBD1
clone size: .
CDR3 DNA: TGTGCCAGCAGTAGGAACAGGGGGCCCGGCTACACCTTC
CDR3 protein: CASSRNRGPGYTF

V gene: TRBV6-1
J gene: TRBJ2-3
D gene: .
clone size: .
CDR3 DNA: TGTGCCAGCAGTGAAGATAAGGGGGTCACAGATACGCAGTATTTT
CDR3 protein: CASSEDKGVTDTQYF

V gene: TRBV12-3/TRBV12-4
J gene: TRBJ1-4
D gene: .
clone size: many
CDR3 DNA: TGTGCCAGCAGTTTAGTGTTTGGGGCTAATGAAAAACTGTTTTTT
CDR3 protein: CASSLVFGANEKLFF

V gene: TRBV29-1
J gene: TRBJ1-1
D gene: .
clone size: .
CDR3 DNA: TGCAGCGTGGGACAGAACACTGAAGCTTTCTTT
CDR3 protein: CSVGQNTEAFF

V gene: TRBV7-9
J gene: TRBJ2-5
D gene: TRBD2
clone size: once
CDR3 DNA: TGTGCCAGCAGCGTAGGCCCAGCGGGGCGAGAGACCCAGTACTTC
CDR3 protein: CASSVGPAGRETQYF

V gene: TRBV20-1
J gene: TRBJ2-7
D gene: TRBD2
clone size: many
CDR3 DNA: TGCAGTGCTAGCCCAACTAGCGGTATAAACTACGAGCAGTACTTC
CDR3 protein: CSASPTSGINYEQYF

V gene: TRBV29-1
J gene: TRBJ2-7
D gene: .
clone size: .
CDR3 DNA: TGCAGCTTGGGGACCAGCCTAGCCGACGAGCAGTACTTC
CDR3 protein: CSLGTSLADEQYF

V gene: TRBV13
J gene: TRBJ2-3
D gene: TRBD2
clone size: many
CDR3 DNA: TGTGCCAGCAGCTTAAGCGGGAGTAAGTCAGATACGCAGTATTTT
CDR3 protein: CASSLSGSKSDTQYF

V gene: TRBV7-9
J gene: TRBJ2-5
D gene: .
clone size: many
CDR3 DNA: TGTGCCAGCAGCTTAGTGATGTTGAGAGAGACCCAGTACTTC
CDR3 protein: CASSLVMLRETQYF

V gene: TRBV2
J gene: TRBJ1-5
D gene: TRBD1
clone size: .
CDR3 DNA: TGTGCCAGCAGGAGGGACAGTCAGCCCCAGCATTTT
CDR3 protein: CASRRDSQPQHF

V gene: TRBV2
J gene: TRBJ2-2
D gene: .
clone size: .
CDR3 DNA: TGTGCCAGCAGGGTATTTTTGGGGGACACCGGGGAGCTGTTTTTT
CDR3 protein: CASRVFLGDTGELFF

V gene: TRBV28
J gene: TRBJ1-5
D gene: .
clone size: few
CDR3 DNA: TGTGCCAGCAGTACCGGGCTTGGGGGCAATCAGCCCCAGCATTTT
CDR3 protein: CASSTGLGGNQPQHF

V gene: TRBV20-1
J gene: TRBJ2-3
D gene: TRBD2
clone size: many
CDR3 DNA: TGCAGTGCTAGTTTGGCGGGAGGCCCCACAGATACGCAGTATTTT
CDR3 protein: CSASLAGGPTDTQYF

V gene: TRBV19
J gene: TRBJ2-2
D gene: TRBD2
clone size: many
CDR3 DNA: TGTGCCAGTAGTATGCTAGCGGGAGGTTCGAACACCGGGGAGCTGTTTTTT
CDR3 protein: CASSMLAGGSNTGELFF

V gene: TRBV7-9
J gene: TRBJ2-5
D gene: .
clone size: many
CDR3 DNA: TGTGCCAGCAGCTTATGGGGGAGAGGGGAGACCCAGTACTTC
CDR3 protein: CASSLWGRGETQYF

V gene: TRBV29-1
J gene: TRBJ2-7
D gene: TRBD1
clone size: .
CDR3 DNA: TGCAGCACCACCGGGACAGGATACTACGAGCAGTACTTC
CDR3 protein: CSTTGTGYYEQYF

V gene: TRBV7-2
J gene: TRBJ2-2
D gene: .
clone size: many
CDR3 DNA: TGTGCCAGCAGGCCGCTAGCTACCGGGGAGCTGTTTTTT
CDR3 protein: CASRPLATGELFF

V gene: TRBV10-2
J gene: TRBJ1-5
D gene: .
clone size: .
CDR3 DNA: TGCGCCAGCAGTCCCGGGGCAGGGCGGCAGGGTCAGCCCCAGCATTTT
CDR3 protein: CASSPGAGRQGQPQHF

V gene: TRBV6-1
J gene: TRBJ2-5
D gene: .
clone size: .
CDR3 DNA: TGTGCCAGCAGTGTACGGATTGGAGAGACCCAGTACTTC
CDR3 protein: CASSVRIGETQYF

V gene: TRBV19
J gene: TRBJ1-1
D gene: TRBD1
clone size: many
CDR3 DNA: TGTGCCAGTAGTTTCGGGACAGGGGGCGCCGGGGACACTGAAGCTTTCTTT
CDR3 protein: CASSFGTGGAGDTEAFF

V gene: TRBV10-3
J gene: TRBJ2-5
D gene: TRBD1
clone size: .
CDR3 DNA: TGTGCCATCAGTACAGGGGGGAACTCCTACGAGACCCAGTACTTC
CDR3 protein: CAISTGGNSYETQYF

V gene: TRBV9
J gene: TRBJ1-1
D gene: .
clone size: once
CDR3 DNA: TGTGCCAGCAGCGTTGGGGTCGGCAGCCCGAACACTGAAGCTTTCTTT
CDR3 protein: CASSVGVGSPNTEAFF

V gene: TRBV10-3
J gene: TRBJ2-7
D gene: .
clone size: many
CDR3 DNA: TGTGCCAGCAGTTACTACAGGCTCGAGCAGTACTTC
CDR3 protein: CASSYYRLEQYF

V gene: TRBV5-1
J gene: TRBJ1-2
D gene: .
clone size: .
CDR3 DNA: TGCGCCAGCAGCCAAGATAGGGGAGGCGGCTACACCTTC
CDR3 protein: CASSQDRGGGYTF

V gene: TRBV20-1
J gene: TRBJ1-1
D gene: .
clone size: many
CDR3 DNA: TGCAGTGCTAGACGCGACACTGAAGCTTTCTTT
CDR3 protein: CSARRDTEAFF

V gene: TRBV7-8
J gene: TRBJ1-2
D gene: TRBD1
clone size: .
CDR3 DNA: TGTGCCAGCAGCTTAGCCCTCCGGGACAGGGGCTACTATGGCTACACCTTC
CDR3 protein: CASSLALRDRGYYGYTF

V gene: TRBV29-1
J gene: TRBJ2-7
D gene: .
clone size: .
CDR3 DNA: TGCAGCGTTATCTATCCGGGGGCCTCAGAGTACTTC
CDR3 protein: CSVIYPGASEYF

V gene: TRBV6-5
J gene: TRBJ1-5
D gene: .
clone size: .
CDR3 DNA: TGTGCCAGCAGTTACCTACCTGGGGGGGCGCCGGGCCCTAATCAGCCCCAGCATTTT
CDR3 protein: CASSYLPGGAPGPNQPQHF

V gene: TRBV7-2
J gene: TRBJ2-7
D gene: .
clone size: .
CDR3 DNA: TGTGCCAGCAGCTTAGGGGGTAGCTCGCTCGAGCAGTACTTC
CDR3 protein: CASSLGGSSLEQYF

V gene: TRBV15
J gene: TRBJ1-2
D gene: .
clone size: .
CDR3 DNA: TGTGCCACCAGCAGAAACAGGACTAGCGGAGCCACCTTC
CDR3 protein: CATSRNRTSGATF

V gene: TRBV5-6
J gene: TRBJ2-5
D gene: .
clone size: many
CDR3 DNA: TGTGCCAGCAGTTTGGGCCCCCAAGAGACCCAGTACTTC
CDR3 protein: CASSLGPQETQYF

V gene: TRBV20-1
J gene: TRBJ2-7
D gene: .
clone size: .
CDR3 DNA: TGCAGTGCTAGATCCGACGCCAGAATATGGCCCCAGCAGTACTTC
CDR3 protein: CSARSDARIWPQQYF

V gene: TRBV7-6
J gene: TRBJ2-5
D gene: TRBD2
clone size: .
CDR3 DNA: TGTGCCAGCAGCCCAATTCCACTAGCGGGAGGGCGGGTAGAGACCCAGTACTTC
CDR3 protein: CASSPIPLAGGRVETQYF

V gene: TRBV5-1
J gene: TRBJ2-5
D gene: TRBD2
clone size: .
CDR3 DNA: TGCGCCAGCAGCGATAAGGTGGCGGGAGTAGAGACCCAGTACTTC
CDR3 protein: CASSDKVAGVETQYF

V gene: TRBV6-5
J gene: TRBJ1-2
D gene: TRBD1
clone size: many
CDR3 DNA: TGTGCCAGTGACAGGGGGTTGGACTATGGCTACACCTTC
CDR3 protein: CASDRGLDYGYTF

V gene: TRBV7-2
J gene: TRBJ1-1
D gene: .
clone size: few
CDR3 DNA: TGTGCCAGCTCAAGACAGAGGAACACTGAAGCTTTCTTT
CDR3 protein: CASSRQRNTEAFF

V gene: TRBV7-2
J gene: TRBJ2-5
D gene: TRBD2
clone size: .
CDR3 DNA: TGTGCCAGCAGCCCCGGACTAGCGGGAGGAGGAGAGACCCAGTACTTC
CDR3 protein: CASSPGLAGGGETQYF

V gene: TRBV29-1
J gene: TRBJ2-2
D gene: .
clone size: .
CDR3 DNA: TGCAGCTCACCGGGACTGACGAACACCGGGGAGCTGTTTTTT
CDR3 protein: CSSPGLTNTGELFF

V gene: TRBV4-3
J gene: TRBJ1-1
D gene: .
clone size: many
CDR3 DNA: TGCGCCAGCAGCCAAGTTGATAAATGGACAGCCCAAGCTTTCTTT
CDR3 protein: CASSQVDKWTAQAFF

V gene: TRBV7-2
J gene: TRBJ2-2
D gene: .
clone size: many
CDR3 DNA: TGTGCCAGCAGCCGAGCGGGTGGGCTGAACACCGGGGAGCTGTTTTTT
CDR3 protein: CASSRAGGLNTGELFF

V gene: TRBV20-1
J gene: TRBJ1-3
D gene: .
clone size: many
CDR3 DNA: TGCAGTGCTAATGTGGGATTGGTTGGAAACACCATATATTTT
CDR3 protein: CSANVGLVGNTIYF

V gene: TRBV10-3
J gene: TRBJ1-6
D gene: .
clone size: .
CDR3 DNA: TGTGCCAGAAGACAAGATAATTCACCCCTCCACTTT
CDR3 protein: CARRQDNSPLHF

V gene: TRBV7-9
J gene: TRBJ1-1
D gene: .
clone size: many
CDR3 DNA: TGTGCCAGCAGCCCGCCGGCGGGGGGGCAGGGCACTGAAGCTTTCTTT
CDR3 protein: CASSPPAGGQGTEAFF

V gene: TRBV7-3
J gene: TRBJ1-5
D gene: TRBD1
clone size: .
CDR3 DNA: TGTGCCAGCGTCGGCCGGGGACAGGGGGCTGAAGGCAATCAGCCCCAGCATTTT
CDR3 protein: CASVGRGQGAEGNQPQHF